One T cell receptor beta chain is described in this entry. This clone's antigen is unknown. V is cut by 5 bases and J by 6 bases, and the space between the germline ends is 16 bases. The CDR1 and CDR2 encoded by the germline V gene (reference sequence) are SGHAT and FQDESV. The CDR3 goes from the cysteine to the phenylalanine over 15 residues. Only CDR3 DNA is held: 45 bases, read in frame from base 1. These data belong to a study of cytomegalovirus exposure and HLA in healthy donors (dated by TCRdb to between 2016 and 2019). For the wider study: According to an earlier analysis of several hundred of the donors, about 180 million T cells yielded over 90 million unique TCR beta sequences and 276 Gb of sequence data. All discovery cohort repertoires had been generated on a single sequencing platform. An earlier analysis of roughly 580 of the donors used high-throughput TCR beta sequencing to judge whether each TCR beta V gene segment behaved as functional or pseudogenic. A separate validation cohort of approximately 120 different subjects was used in addition to the 666-subject first cohort. The T cell repertoires of 670 or so subjects were profiled by immunosequencing and related to cytomegalovirus serostatus. The later analysis used no new phenotypic data to find candidate immune exposures, relying instead on TCR beta sequences and their occurrence across donors. Of the roughly 400 genotyped donors, more than 75% were placed in the genetic ancestry cluster associated with self-reported Caucasian donors. Class I and class II HLA loci were covered by the typing at four-digit resolution. Several DR-DQ haplotypes were handled as single units for association and clustering because linkage in the cohort was strong. The study aimed to test whether cataloging public T cell receptors could reveal signatures of past pathogen exposure. On average, roughly 240,000 unique TCR beta nucleotide sequences were sequenced per donor among about 400 genotyped donors of the cohort, with about 17% of those sequences being non-productive. Donor age, sex, ethnicity and CMV serostatus were compiled alongside the repertoire data. Genome-wide SNP genotypes for about 65% of the roughly 670 donors were used in a later genetic analysis, which treated that subset as a discovery cohort. High-throughput TCR immunosequencing, statistical association of individual TCRs with disease status, and machine learning were combined to predict cytomegalovirus infection status. Approximately 300 gigabases of sequencing data and around 90 million unique TCR sequences made up an early release that covered roughly 670 HLA-typed donors. To study patterns of TCR occurrence, a later analysis re-analyzed previously published TCR beta repertoires from under 750 donors and added high-resolution HLA genotyping. Typing coverage varied by locus: roughly 629-640 donors for A, B, C, DRB1 and DQB1; approximately 520 for DQA1; 600 to 610 for DPA1; approximately 450 for DPB1.

The library was built by means of the immunoSEQ multiplex PCR assay. The multiplex PCR relied on a mix of 60 forward primers for TCR Vbeta segments and 13 reverse primers for TCR Jbeta segments. The CDR3 region of rearranged TCR beta genes was amplified from genomic DNA with a multiplex PCR assay. Amplified TCR beta libraries were sequenced as 87-base-pair reads on the Illumina HiSeq System. The original methods were these. Across the 670 or so repertoires, a later analysis counted about 81 million unique TCR beta chains, roughly 11 million of which were shared by at least two donors. A nearest-neighbor algorithm error-corrected the raw reads and collapsed the reads into unique sequences, merging closely related sequences to remove PCR and sequencing errors. To assign V, D and J gene segments, CDR3 sequences were aligned to IMGT reference sequences. For a sequence to be retained, a match of at least six nucleotides was required to both a V gene segment and a J gene segment. A rearrangement counted as productive if the CDR3 had no stop codons and remained in frame with V and J, and every other rearrangement counted as non-productive. CDR3 was defined according to IMGT convention as the region running from the second conserved V-encoded cysteine to the conserved J-encoded phenylalanine. In an earlier analysis of 587 of the donors, sequences lacking an unambiguous match to a single V gene segment were excluded. In an earlier analysis of around 600 of the donors, V segments were called functional above 56.7% productive rearrangements and were called segregating when the between-donor standard deviation exceeded 5%. To diagnose cytomegalovirus status from the catalog of TCR beta chain sequences, a statistical classification framework was built. In a later analysis, V and J genes were assigned by comparing TCR nucleotide sequences against IMGT/GENE-DB human TR gene sequences. In a later analysis, CDR3 sequences and most-parsimonious VDJ recombination scenarios were assigned using the TCRdist pipeline. A later analysis defined each TCR beta chain by its CDR3 amino acid sequence plus V-gene family, and excluded reads lacking a unique V-gene family. In a later analysis, 450 to 600 highly shared, low-generation-probability nucleotide sequences were removed to address suspected cross-contamination and a sequencing artifact. In a later analysis, a clonal expansion index for each public chain was calculated from normalized within-repertoire ranks of inferred template counts. In a later analysis, generation probabilities were computed using a VDJ recombination model fitted to out-of-frame rearrangements, and the results were checked against IGoR. In a later analysis, TCR-TCR, TCR-HLA and TCR-CMV co-occurrence was scored with hypergeometric tests, and a repertoire-size bias correction was applied to TCR pairs. False discovery rates were estimated in a later analysis by permuting HLA or CMV assignments 20 times. In a later analysis, co-occurring TCRs were grouped using DBSCAN, and TCRdist sequence similarity was added for clustering within HLA-allele-positive subsets. Repertoires with fewer than 30,000 or more than 120,000 public chains, plus five repertoires with anomalous nucleotide sharing, were excluded from co-occurrence clustering. TCRdb holds this immuneACCESS table with in-frame rearrangements only. Some clones are missing; in checked studies, unresolved V genes explain under half, and the rest has no known cause. That table gives V, J and clone size, and the DNA gave D and trimming. For this sample, the table gives about 130,000 clones. Together, the top ten hold about 2.2% of the sample.

Study-wide findings and limitations: CMV serostatus was the only immune exposure information available for the cohort. HLA typing was unavailable for some donors at each locus, so association tests used only the typed subset. Linkage disequilibrium might explain the correlated functional status among segregating V segments, but an unknown experimental factor could not be excluded. The study listed 164 TCR beta chains as associated with cytomegalovirus. Most TCR sequences were seen in very few donors, while some public TCRs were found in many individuals. A later analysis found that TCR association rates varied across HLA loci, with DRB1 alleles showing the most associated TCRs and HLA-C alleles the fewest. Roughly uniform sequencing depth across donors was assumed in presence/absence analyses, although this assumption may not hold. In a later analysis, HLA-associated TCR beta chains showed more clonal expansion and lower generation probabilities than non-associated chains that were equally common. It was suggested by the authors that the approach could potentially be generalized to other disease states and immunological phenotypes. At a false discovery rate of 0.05, a later analysis linked some 18,000 TCR beta sequences to specific HLA alleles. Cytomegalovirus status was reported to be diagnosed by the classifier with high specificity and sensitivity in both the original and validation cohorts. The sequencing pipeline was judged likely to have produced a cluster of highly shared sequence variants as a technical artifact. When HLA alleles, especially DR and DQ, strongly co-occurred, attributing TCR associations to individual alleles was difficult. Compared with the approximately 600-donor mean, donors in an Asian-associated ancestry cluster had fewer N-insertions in productive TCRs, according to a later genetic analysis. Three of the identified cytomegalovirus-associated TCR beta chains were confirmed in vitro to be specific for cytomegalovirus antigens. Because the 87-base-pair reads could not distinguish some IMGT-functional V segments, including TRBV6-2 and TRBV6-3, those segments were excluded. Because counts were too low, roughly 16 rarely observed V segments, including chromosome 9 orphons, were excluded from the earlier analysis of 587 of the donors. In a later analysis, several top co-occurrence clusters were reported to appear linked to parvovirus B19, influenza, CMV and Epstein-Barr virus. A further reported finding was that TCR beta sequences accurately predicted the HLA-A and HLA-B alleles for most subjects in the first cohort. In an earlier analysis of fewer than 750 of the donors, most TCR beta V segments were observed in productive rearrangements about 87% or about 30% of the time, broadly matching IMGT annotations. In a later genetic analysis, a missense DCLRE1C variant was associated with V-gene and J-gene trimming of TCR beta chains, and the association was replicated in an independent cohort. The cohort was sequenced for TCR beta chains only, and without alpha or paired-chain data the features that could be detected were limited. According to a later analysis, most CMV-associated TCR beta chains appeared to be HLA-restricted, and the HLA associations seemed to be driven largely by CMV exposure.

The cohort comprised 670 or so healthy bone marrow donors. At the time of sampling, every cohort member was nominally healthy, though immune exposures that went unrecorded were likely present. The donor was CMV seronegative and belonged to the group of 352 seronegative cohort members. A peripheral blood sample was collected from each donor, and TCR beta sequencing was performed on peripheral blood mononuclear cells. Genomic DNA extraction from the blood cell samples was performed with the Qiagen DNeasy Blood Extraction Kit. The chain employs TRBV11-1 and TRBJ2-2; the D segment cannot be called with confidence. Sample: PBMCs. This receptor was identified in a man aged 40-49 years in good health and CMV-seronegative. The DNA sequence follows: TGTGCCAGCAGCATAGGACCAGGTTTTCCCGGGGAGCTGTTTTTT. This encodes CASSIGPGFPGELFF.